This T cell receptor beta chain came from a study of CD8+ T cells in alopecia areata (dated by TCRdb to 2016 to 2019). Turning to the overall study: Treated patients were enrolled in an open-label pilot trial of oral tofacitinib at 5 to 10 mg twice daily for moderate-to-severe alopecia areata. Patients stayed on tofacitinib for 6 to 18 months and then had 6 months of follow-up off drug so that delayed response and recurrence could be assessed. For the treated patients, the SALT score, which quantifies what percentage of scalp surface area is affected, served as the measure of disease severity. The study used high-throughput TCRbeta sequencing to examine T cell clonal expansion in alopecia areata, in both the C3H/HeJ mouse model and human patients. In humans, TCRbeta sequencing was performed on scalp tissue and on sorted CD4+ and CD8+ peripheral blood T cells from healthy controls and from patients with patchy or totalis/universalis alopecia areata. Patients on tofacitinib were biopsied at baseline and after 4 and 24 weeks of treatment, and several of the patients also had a later scalp biopsy. Scalp clonality was compared among normal scalp (n=4), patchy alopecia areata scalp (n=8), and alopecia totalis/universalis scalp (n=8). RNA came from the PAXgene miRNA kit for fixed scalp, the miRNeasy kit for PBMCs, and the RNeasy kit for mouse skin. TCRbeta CDR3 regions were amplified by immunoSEQ multiplex PCR using 35 Vbeta forward and 13 Jbeta reverse primers. On the study overall, not on this receptor specifically: Scalp TCR repertoire analysis is complicated because resident alphabeta T cells in normal human skin are also sequenced, whereas mouse skin is dominated by gammadelta T cells. With tofacitinib, both scalp clonality and the number of expanded CD8+ clones among the top 100 scalp clones went down significantly. Compared with mice, TCR sequences shared between patients were less clear, possibly partly because of HLA diversity across the patient population. Because the treated cohort was small and had just a single nonresponder, larger studies are needed to establish links between baseline CD8+ expansion and response. Compared with normal scalp, lesional scalp, particularly in alopecia totalis/universalis, had higher clonality and more expanded CD8+ clones, which suggests antigenic drive. During tofacitinib treatment, many expanded lesional clones remained in scalp and blood, and this persistence may partly explain relapse after treatment is stopped.

The label giving this sample's treatment or condition can be read as: oral pan-JAK inhibitor, 5-10 mg twice daily. Peripheral blood and lesional scalp punch biopsies were obtained from patients with alopecia areata. PBMCs were isolated by density centrifugation and stained for CD3, CD4 and CD8, after which CD4+ and CD8+ T cells were sorted on a FACSAria. A few counts support this clone. This clone's antigen is unknown. Within one base of it there is no much larger clone, and no base qualities were kept. Libraries were prepared through the immunoSEQ multiplex PCR assay. To provide template for TCR sequencing, every sample had RNA extracted and reverse transcribed into cDNA. First-strand cDNA was synthesized with SuperScript III using a 2:1 mix of oligo-dT and random hexamers. Amplification bias was assessed with a synthetic immune receptor repertoire, and residual bias was removed computationally. Under the source paper's analysis protocol: Raw reads were preprocessed for error removal, and CDR3 was defined according to IMGT conventions as running from the conserved cysteine to phenylalanine. To get clonality, Shannon entropy was normalized by log2 of the number of productive unique TCRs and the result was subtracted from 1. CD4 or CD8 identity of scalp clones was inferred by cross-referencing scalp TCRbeta sequences with sorted blood CD4 and CD8 repertoires. TCRdb retrieved this table from immuneACCESS and kept in-frame rearrangements only. Not all clones are present; in checked studies, unresolved V genes account for under half, and no reason is known for the remainder. Clone size and the V and J calls come from that table; the DNA yielded D and trimming. A total of fewer than 250,000 clones appear in this sample, approximately 38% of them only once. The ten largest clones represent 0.48% of the sample.

Sequencing used CD4+ T cells sorted from blood, obtained between weeks 30 and 35, from a patient treated with tofacitinib. The sequence derives from a human donor with alopecia areata.

The DNA sequence reads TGCGCCAGCAGCTTGGGAGTCTCCTATGGCTACACCTTC. The resulting protein is CASSLGVSYGYTF. The receptor chain draws on TRBV5-1 and TRBJ1-2, with the D gene not confidently named. V loses 0 bases of germline sequence and J loses 4 bases, and the interval between the two ends is 7 bases. The cysteine opens and the phenylalanine closes a CDR3 of 13 amino acids. Only the CDR3 part of the read is kept: 39 bases, read in frame from the first base. CDR1 SGHRS and CDR2 YFSETQ are derived from the germline V gene.